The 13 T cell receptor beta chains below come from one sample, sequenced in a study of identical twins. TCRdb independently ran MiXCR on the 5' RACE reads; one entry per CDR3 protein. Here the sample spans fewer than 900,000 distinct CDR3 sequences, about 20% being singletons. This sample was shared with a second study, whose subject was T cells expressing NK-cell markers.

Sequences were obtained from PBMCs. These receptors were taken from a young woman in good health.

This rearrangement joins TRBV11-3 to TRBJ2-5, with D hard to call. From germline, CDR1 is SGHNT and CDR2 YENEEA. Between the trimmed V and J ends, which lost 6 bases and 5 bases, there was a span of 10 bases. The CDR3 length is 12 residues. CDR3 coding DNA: TGTGCCAGCAGGCCCGTGGGTGAGACCCAGTACTTC. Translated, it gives CASRPVGETQYF.

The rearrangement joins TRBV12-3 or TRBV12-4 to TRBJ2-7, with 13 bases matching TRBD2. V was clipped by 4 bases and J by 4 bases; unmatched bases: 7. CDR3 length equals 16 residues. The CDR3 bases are TGTGCCAGCAGTTCGGTCGGGACTAGCGGGAATTACGAGCAGTACTTC. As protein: CASSSVGTSGNYEQYF.

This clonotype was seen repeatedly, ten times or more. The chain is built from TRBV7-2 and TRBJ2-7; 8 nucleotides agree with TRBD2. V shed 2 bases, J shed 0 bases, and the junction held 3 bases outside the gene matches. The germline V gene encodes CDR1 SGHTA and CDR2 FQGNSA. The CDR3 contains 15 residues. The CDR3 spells CASSLTGGTSYEQYF. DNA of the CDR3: TGTGCCAGCAGCTTAACGGGAGGGACCTCCTACGAGCAGTACTTC.

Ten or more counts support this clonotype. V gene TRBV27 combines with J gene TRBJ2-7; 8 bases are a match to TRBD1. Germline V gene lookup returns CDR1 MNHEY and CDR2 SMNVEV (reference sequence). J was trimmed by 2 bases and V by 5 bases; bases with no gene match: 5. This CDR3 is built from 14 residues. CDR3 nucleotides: TGTGCCAGCAGTCACAGGGGGACGGCCTACGAGCAGTACTTC. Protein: CASSHRGTAYEQYF.

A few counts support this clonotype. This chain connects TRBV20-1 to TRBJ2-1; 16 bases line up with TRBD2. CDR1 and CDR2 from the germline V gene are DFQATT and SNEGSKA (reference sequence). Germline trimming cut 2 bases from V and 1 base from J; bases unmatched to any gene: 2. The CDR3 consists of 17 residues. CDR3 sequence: CSARTGLAGGSYNEQFF. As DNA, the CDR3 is TGCAGTGCTAGAACGGGACTAGCGGGAGGGTCCTACAATGAGCAGTTCTTC.

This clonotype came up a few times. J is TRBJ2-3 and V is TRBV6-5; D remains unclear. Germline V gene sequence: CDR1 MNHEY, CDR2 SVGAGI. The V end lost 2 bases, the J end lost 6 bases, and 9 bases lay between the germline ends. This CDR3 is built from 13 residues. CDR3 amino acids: CASSYEAEDTQYF. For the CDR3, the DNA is TGTGCCAGCAGTTACGAGGCAGAGGATACGCAGTATTTT.

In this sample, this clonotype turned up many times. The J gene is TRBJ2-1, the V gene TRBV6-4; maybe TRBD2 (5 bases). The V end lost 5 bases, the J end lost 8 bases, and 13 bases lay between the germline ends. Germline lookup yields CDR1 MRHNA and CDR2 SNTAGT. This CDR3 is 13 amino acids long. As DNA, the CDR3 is TGTGCCAGCAGTTCGTTAGCGAGGGATGAGCAGTTCTTC. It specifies CASSSLARDEQFF.

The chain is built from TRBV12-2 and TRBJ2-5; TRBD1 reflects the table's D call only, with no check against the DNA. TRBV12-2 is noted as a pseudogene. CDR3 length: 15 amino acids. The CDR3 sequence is CASRLGVGTQETQYF. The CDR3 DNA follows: TGTGCAAGTCGCTTAGGGGTAGGGACCCAAGAGACCCAGTACTTC.

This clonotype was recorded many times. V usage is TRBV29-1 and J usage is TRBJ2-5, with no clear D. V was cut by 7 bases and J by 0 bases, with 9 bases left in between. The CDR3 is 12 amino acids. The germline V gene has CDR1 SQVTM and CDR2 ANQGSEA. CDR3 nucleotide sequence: TGCAGCGGGTACCTGTACCAAGAGACCCAGTACTTC. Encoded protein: CSGYLYQETQYF. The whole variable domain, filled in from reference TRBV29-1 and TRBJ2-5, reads SAVISQKPSRDICQRGTSLTIQCQVDSQVTMMFWYRQQPGQSLTLIATANQGSEATYESGFVIDKFPISRPNLTFSTLTVSNMSPEDSSIYLCSGYLYQETQYFGPGTRLLVL.

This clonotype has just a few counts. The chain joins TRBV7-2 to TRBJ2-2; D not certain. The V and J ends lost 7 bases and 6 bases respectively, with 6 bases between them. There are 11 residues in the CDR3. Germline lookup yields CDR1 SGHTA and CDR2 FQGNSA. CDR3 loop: CASKSAGELFF. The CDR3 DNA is TGTGCCAGCAAATCTGCCGGGGAGCTGTTTTTT. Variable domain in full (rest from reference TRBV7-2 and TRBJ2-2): GAGVSQSPSNKVTEKGKDVELRCDPISGHTALYWYRQSLGQGLEFLIYFQGNSAPDKSGLPSDRFSAERTGGSVSTLTIQRTQQEDSAVYLCASKSAGELFFGEGSRLTVL.

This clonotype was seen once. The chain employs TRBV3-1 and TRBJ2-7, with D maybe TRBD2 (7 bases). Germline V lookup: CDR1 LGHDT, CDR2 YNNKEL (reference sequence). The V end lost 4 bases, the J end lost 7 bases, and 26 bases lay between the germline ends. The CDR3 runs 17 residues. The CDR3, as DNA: TGTGCCAGCAGCCCTTTGGGAGGGGGGGCCCCTCCTACGGAGCAGTACTTC. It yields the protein CASSPLGGGAPPTEQYF.

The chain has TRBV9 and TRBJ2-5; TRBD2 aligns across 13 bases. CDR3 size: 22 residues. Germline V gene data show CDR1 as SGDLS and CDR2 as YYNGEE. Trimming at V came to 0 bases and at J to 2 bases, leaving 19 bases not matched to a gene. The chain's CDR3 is CASSVARSRVLRGLAGQETQYF. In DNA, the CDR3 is TGTGCCAGCAGCGTAGCTCGGAGCAGAGTCCTAAGGGGACTAGCGGGGCAAGAGACCCAGTACTTC.

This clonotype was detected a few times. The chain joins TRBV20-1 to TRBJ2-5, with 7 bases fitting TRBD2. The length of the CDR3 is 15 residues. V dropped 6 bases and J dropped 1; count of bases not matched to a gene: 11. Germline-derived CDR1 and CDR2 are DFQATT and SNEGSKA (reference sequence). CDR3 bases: TGCAGTGCCTCTAGTCGGGGGGTTTCCCAAGAGACCCAGTACTTC. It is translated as CSASSRGVSQETQYF.